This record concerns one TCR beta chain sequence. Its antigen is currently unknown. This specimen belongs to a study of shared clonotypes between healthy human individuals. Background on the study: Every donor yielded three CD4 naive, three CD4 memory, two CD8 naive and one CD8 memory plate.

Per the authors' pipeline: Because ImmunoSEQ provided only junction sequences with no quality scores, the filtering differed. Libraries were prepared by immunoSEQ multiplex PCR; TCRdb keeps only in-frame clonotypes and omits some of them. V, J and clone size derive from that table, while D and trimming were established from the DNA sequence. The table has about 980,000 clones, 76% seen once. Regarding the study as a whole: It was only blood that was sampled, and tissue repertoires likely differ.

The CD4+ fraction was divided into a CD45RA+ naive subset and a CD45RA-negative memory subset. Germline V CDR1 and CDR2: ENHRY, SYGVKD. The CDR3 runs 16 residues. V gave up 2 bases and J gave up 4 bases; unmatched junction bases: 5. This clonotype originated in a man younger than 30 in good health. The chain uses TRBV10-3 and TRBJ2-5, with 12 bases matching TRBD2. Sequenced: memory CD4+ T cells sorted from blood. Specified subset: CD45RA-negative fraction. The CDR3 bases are TGTGCCATCAGTGAGGCGACTAGCGGGAGAGGAGAGACCCAGTACTTC. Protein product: CAISEATSGRGETQYF.